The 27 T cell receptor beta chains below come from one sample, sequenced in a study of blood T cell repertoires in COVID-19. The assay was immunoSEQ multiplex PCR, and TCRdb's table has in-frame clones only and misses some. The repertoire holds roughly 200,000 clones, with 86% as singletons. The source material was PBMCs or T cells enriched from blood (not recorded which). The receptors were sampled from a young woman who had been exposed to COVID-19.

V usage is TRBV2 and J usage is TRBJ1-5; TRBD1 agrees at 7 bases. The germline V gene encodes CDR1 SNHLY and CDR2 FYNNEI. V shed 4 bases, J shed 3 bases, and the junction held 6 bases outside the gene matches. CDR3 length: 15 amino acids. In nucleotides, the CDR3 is TGTGCCAGCAGTGTGGGACAGATACTCAATCAGCCCCAGCATTTT. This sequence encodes CASSVGQILNQPQHF.

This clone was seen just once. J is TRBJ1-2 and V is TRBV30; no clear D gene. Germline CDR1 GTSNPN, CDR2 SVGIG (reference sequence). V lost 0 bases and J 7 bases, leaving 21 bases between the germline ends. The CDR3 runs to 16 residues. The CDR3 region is CAWSVGGSASPTGYTF. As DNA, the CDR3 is TGTGCCTGGAGTGTAGGAGGGTCAGCAAGTCCTACTGGCTACACCTTC.

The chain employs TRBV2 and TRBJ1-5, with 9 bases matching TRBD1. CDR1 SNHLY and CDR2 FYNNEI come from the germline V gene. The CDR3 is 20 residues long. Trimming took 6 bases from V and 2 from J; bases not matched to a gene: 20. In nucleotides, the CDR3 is TGTGCCAGCAGACCGAGACCGGGACAGGGCCTCCTGCGGGGCAATCAGCCCCAGCATTTT. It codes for CASRPRPGQGLLRGNQPQHF.

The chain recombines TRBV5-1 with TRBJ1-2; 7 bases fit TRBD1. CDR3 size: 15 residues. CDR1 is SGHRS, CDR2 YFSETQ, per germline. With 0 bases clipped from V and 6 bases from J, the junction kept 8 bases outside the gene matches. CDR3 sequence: CASSLVPDRADGYTF. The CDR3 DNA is TGCGCCAGCAGCTTGGTCCCCGACAGGGCTGATGGCTACACCTTC.

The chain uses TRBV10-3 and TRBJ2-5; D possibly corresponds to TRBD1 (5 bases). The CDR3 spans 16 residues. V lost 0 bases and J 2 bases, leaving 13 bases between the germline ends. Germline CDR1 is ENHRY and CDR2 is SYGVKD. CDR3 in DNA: TGTGCCATCAGTGAGTCGCAGGGTTTGGGGCAAGAGACCCAGTACTTC. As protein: CAISESQGLGQETQYF.

CDR3: CASSIGRGQGQPQHF. CDR3 nucleotides: TGTGCCAGTAGTATAGGGAGGGGCCAAGGTCAGCCCCAGCATTTT. The chain carries TRBV19 and TRBJ1-5, with D possibly matching TRBD1 (5 bases). The CDR3 spans 15 residues. Between the trimmed V and J ends, which lost 1 base and 6 bases, there was a span of 13 bases. Germline CDR1 and CDR2: LNHDA and SQIVND (reference sequence).

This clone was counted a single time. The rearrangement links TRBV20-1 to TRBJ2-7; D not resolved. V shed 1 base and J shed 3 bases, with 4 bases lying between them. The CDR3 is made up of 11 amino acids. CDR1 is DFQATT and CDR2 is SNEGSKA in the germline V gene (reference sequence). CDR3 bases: TGCAGTGCTAGAGTCGGCTACGAGCAGTACTTC. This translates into CSARVGYEQYF.

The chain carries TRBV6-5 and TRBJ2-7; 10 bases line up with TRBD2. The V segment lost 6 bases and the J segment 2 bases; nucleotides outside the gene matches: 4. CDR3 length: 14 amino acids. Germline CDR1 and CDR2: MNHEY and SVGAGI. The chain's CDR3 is CASRVTSGPYEQYF. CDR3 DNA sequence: TGTGCCAGCAGGGTGACTAGCGGGCCCTACGAGCAGTACTTC.

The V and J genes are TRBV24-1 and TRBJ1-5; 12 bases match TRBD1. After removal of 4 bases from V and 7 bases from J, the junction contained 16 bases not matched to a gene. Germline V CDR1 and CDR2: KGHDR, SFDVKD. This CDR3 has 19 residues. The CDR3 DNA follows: TGTGCCACCAGTGACCCCGGGACAGGGGGCGCAAATGTTGGCCAGCCCCAGCATTTT. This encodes CATSDPGTGGANVGQPQHF.

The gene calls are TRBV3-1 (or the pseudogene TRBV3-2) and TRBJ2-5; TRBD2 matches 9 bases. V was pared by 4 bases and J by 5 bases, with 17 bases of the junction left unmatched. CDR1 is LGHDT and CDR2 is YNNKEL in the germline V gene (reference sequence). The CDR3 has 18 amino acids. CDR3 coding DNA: TGTGCCAGCAGCCCCACGTGGGCGGGGGGGCCCTTGGGTGAGACCCAGTACTTC. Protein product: CASSPTWAGGPLGETQYF.

CDR3 protein: CASSITGGLFGSNQPQHF. The CDR3 DNA follows: TGTGCCAGTAGTATAACAGGGGGTCTCTTCGGAAGCAATCAGCCCCAGCATTTT. The rearrangement links TRBV19 to TRBJ1-5; 8 bases are shared with TRBD1. In germline, CDR1 is LNHDA, CDR2 SQIVND (reference sequence). The CDR3 has 18 residues. V dropped 2 bases and J dropped 1; count of bases not matched to a gene: 10.

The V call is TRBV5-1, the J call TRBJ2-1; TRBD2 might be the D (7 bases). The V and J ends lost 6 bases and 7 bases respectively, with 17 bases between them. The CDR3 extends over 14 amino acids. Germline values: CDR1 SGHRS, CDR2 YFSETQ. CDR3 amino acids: CASKRGRELNEQFF. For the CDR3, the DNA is TGCGCCAGCAAGAGGGGGAGGGAGCTTAATGAGCAGTTCTTC. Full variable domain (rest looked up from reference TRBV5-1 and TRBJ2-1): KAGVTQTPRYLIKTRGQQVTLSCSPISGHRSVSWYQQTPGQGLQFLFEYFSETQRNKGNFPGRFSGRQFSNSRSEMNVSTLELGDSALYLCASKRGRELNEQFFGPGTRLTVL.

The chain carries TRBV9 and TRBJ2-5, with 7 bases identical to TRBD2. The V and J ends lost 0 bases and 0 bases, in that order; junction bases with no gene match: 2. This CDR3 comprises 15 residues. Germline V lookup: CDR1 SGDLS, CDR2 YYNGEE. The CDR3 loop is CASSVGGGYQETQYF. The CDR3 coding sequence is TGTGCCAGCAGCGTAGGGGGGGGATACCAAGAGACCCAGTACTTC.

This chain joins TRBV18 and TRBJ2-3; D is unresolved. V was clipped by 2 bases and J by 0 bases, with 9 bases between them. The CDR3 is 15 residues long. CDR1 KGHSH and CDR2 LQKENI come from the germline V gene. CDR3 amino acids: CASSPGPDSTDTQYF. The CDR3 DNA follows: TGTGCCAGCTCACCAGGGCCGGATAGCACAGATACGCAGTATTTT.

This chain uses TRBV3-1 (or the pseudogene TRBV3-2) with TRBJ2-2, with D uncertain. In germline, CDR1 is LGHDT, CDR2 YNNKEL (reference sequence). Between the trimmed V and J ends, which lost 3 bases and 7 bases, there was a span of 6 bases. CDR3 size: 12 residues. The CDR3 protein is CASSHLYGELFF. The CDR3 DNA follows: TGTGCCAGCAGCCACCTCTACGGGGAGCTGTTTTTT.

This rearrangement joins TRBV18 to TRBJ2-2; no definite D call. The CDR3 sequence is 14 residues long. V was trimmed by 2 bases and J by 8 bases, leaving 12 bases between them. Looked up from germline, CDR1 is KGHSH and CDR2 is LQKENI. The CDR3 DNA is TGTGCCAGCTCACCAAGCGAGGCACGAGGGGAGCTGTTTTTT. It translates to CASSPSEARGELFF. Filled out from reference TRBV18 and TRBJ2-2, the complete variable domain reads NAGVMQNPRHLVRRRGQEARLRCSPMKGHSHVYWYRQLPEEGLKFMVYLQKENIIDESGMPKERFSAEFPKEGPSILRIQQVVRGDSAAYFCASSPSEARGELFFGEGSRLTVL.

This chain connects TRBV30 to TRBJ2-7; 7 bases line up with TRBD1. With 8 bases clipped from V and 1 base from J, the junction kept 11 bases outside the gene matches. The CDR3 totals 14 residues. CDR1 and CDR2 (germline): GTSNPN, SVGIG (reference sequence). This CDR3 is CARSSTGASYEQYF. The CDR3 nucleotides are TGTGCCCGCTCCTCAACAGGGGCTTCCTACGAGCAGTACTTC.

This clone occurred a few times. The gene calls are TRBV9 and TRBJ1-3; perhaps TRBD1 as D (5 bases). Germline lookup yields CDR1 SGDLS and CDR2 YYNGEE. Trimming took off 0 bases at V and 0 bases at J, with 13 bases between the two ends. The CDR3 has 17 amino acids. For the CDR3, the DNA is TGTGCCAGCAGCGTAGGGGGGACTGCGAGCTCTGGAAACACCATATATTTT. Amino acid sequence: CASSVGGTASSGNTIYF. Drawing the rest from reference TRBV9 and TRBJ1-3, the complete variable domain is DSGVTQTPKHLITATGQRVTLRCSPRSGDLSVYWYQQSLDQGLQFLIQYYNGEERAKGNILERFSAQQFPDLHSELNLSSLELGDSALYFCASSVGGTASSGNTIYFGEGSWLTVV.

CDR3 in amino acids: CASSQPATGTGVHEQYF. The DNA for the CDR3 is TGCGCCAGCAGCCAACCAGCTACCGGGACAGGGGTCCACGAGCAGTACTTC. J is TRBJ2-7 and V is TRBV4-1, with 10 nucleotides matching TRBD1. The CDR3 runs 17 residues. Trimming cost V 2 bases and J 5 bases; bases outside gene matches: 12. Looked up from germline, CDR1 is MGHRA and CDR2 is YSYEKL.

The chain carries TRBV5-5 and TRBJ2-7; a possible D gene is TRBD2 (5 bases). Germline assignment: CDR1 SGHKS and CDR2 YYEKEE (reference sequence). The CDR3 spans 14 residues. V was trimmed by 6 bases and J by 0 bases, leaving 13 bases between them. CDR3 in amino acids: CASNLYSASYEQYF. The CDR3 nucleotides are TGTGCCAGCAACCTCTATAGCGCCTCCTACGAGCAGTACTTC.

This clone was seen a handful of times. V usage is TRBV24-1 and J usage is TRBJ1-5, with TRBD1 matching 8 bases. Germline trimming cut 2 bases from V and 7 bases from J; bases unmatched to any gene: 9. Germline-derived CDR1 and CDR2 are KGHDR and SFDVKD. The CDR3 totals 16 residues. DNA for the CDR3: TGTGCCACCAGTGATTCGTCAGGGGGCGCGGGACAGCCCCAGCATTTT. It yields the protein CATSDSSGGAGQPQHF.

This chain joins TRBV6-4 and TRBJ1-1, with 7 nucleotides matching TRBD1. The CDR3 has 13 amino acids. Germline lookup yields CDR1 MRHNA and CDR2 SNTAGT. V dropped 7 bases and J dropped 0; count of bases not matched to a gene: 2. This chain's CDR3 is CASTGTVNTEAFF. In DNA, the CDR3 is TGTGCCAGCACAGGGACAGTGAACACTGAAGCTTTCTTT.

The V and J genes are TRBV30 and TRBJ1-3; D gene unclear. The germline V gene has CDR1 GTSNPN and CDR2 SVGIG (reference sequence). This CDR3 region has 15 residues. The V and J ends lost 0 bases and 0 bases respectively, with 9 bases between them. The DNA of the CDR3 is TGTGCCTGGAGTGTATCTCACACCTCTGGAAACACCATATATTTT. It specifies CAWSVSHTSGNTIYF.

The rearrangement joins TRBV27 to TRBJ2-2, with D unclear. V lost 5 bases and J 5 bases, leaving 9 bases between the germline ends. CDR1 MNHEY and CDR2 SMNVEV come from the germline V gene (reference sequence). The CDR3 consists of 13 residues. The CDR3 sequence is CASSTLRTGELFF. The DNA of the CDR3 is TGTGCCAGCAGTACCTTACGGACCGGGGAGCTGTTTTTT.

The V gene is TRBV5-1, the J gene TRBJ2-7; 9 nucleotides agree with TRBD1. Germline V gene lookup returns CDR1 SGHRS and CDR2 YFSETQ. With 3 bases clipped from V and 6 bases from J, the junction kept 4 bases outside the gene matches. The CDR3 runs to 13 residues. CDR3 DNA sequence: TGCGCCAGCAGCTCGCAGACAGGGGGCGAGCAGTACTTC. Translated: CASSSQTGGEQYF.

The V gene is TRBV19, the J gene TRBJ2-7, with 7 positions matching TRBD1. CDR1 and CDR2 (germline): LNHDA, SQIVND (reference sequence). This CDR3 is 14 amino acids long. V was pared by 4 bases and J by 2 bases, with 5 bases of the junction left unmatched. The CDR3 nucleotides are TGTGCCAGTAGTAGAAGGCAGGGGGCCTACGAGCAGTACTTC. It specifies CASSRRQGAYEQYF. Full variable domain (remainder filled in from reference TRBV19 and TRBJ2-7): DGGITQSPKYLFRKEGQNVTLSCEQNLNHDAMYWYRQDPGQGLRLIYYSQIVNDFQKGDIAEGYSVSREKKESFPLTVTSAQKNPTAFYLCASSRRQGAYEQYFGPGTRLTVT.

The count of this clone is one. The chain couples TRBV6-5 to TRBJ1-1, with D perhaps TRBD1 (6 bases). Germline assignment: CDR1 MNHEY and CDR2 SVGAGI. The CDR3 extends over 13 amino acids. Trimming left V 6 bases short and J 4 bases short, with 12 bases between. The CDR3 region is CASRFRRGTEAFF. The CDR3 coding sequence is TGTGCCAGCAGATTCCGCAGGGGCACTGAAGCTTTCTTT.